This T cell receptor (beta chain) was observed in a study of cytomegalovirus exposure and HLA in healthy donors. General study results and limits: TCR beta V segments were, for the most part, productive about 87% or about 30% of the time in an earlier analysis.

The PCR ran on 60 Vbeta and 13 Jbeta primers. The data were produced by immunoSEQ multiplex PCR, yet TCRdb's version contains in-frame clones alone and is incomplete. The table shows about 180,000 clones, with about four fifths occurring only once. This clone turned up a few times. What it binds is unknown. The CDR3 covers 14 residues. J was trimmed by 6 bases and V by 5 bases; bases with no gene match: 9. CDR1 is SGHTA, CDR2 FQGNSA, per germline. The clonotype comes from a woman aged 25-40 years in good health and CMV-seronegative. The V call is TRBV7-2, the J call TRBJ1-1; 7 positions agree with TRBD1. Source material: PBMCs. This CDR3 reads CASSPTGLESEAFF. The CDR3 coding sequence is TGTGCCAGCAGCCCGACAGGGCTTGAGTCTGAAGCTTTCTTT.